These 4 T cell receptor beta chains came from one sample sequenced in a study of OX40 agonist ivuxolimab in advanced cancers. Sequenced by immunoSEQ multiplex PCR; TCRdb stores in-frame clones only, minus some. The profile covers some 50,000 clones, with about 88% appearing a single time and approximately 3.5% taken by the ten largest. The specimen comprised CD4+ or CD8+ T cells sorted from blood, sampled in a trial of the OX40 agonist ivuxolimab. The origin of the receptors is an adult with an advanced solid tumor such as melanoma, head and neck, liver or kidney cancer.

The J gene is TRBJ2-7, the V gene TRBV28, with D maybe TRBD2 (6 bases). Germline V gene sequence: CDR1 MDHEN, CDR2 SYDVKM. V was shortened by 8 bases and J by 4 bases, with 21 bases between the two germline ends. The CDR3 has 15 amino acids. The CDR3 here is CASSEPSWGTYEQYF. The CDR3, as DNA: TGTGCCAGCTCCGAACCTTCATGGGGGACTTACGAGCAGTACTTC.

The CDR3 spells CASSFDPDRGLTQYF. CDR3 bases: TGTGCCAGCAGCTTTGACCCGGACAGGGGGCTGACCCAGTACTTC. This chain joins TRBV7-2 and TRBJ2-5; 11 bases agree with TRBD1. From germline, CDR1 is SGHTA and CDR2 FQGNSA. With 3 bases clipped from V and 7 bases from J, the junction kept 7 bases outside the gene matches. This CDR3 is 15 amino acids long.

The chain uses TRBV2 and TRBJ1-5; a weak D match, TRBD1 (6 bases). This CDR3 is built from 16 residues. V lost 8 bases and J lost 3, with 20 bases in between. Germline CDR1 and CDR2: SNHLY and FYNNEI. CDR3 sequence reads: CASGAGGVRANQPQHF. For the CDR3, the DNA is TGTGCCAGCGGTGCGGGGGGCGTTCGGGCCAATCAGCCCCAGCATTTT. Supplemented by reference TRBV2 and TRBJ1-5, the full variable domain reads EPEVTQTPSHQVTQMGQEVILRCVPISNHLYFYWYRQILGQKVEFLVSFYNNEISEKSEIFDDQFSVERPDGSNFTLKIRSTKLEDSAMYFCASGAGGVRANQPQHFGDGTRLSIL.

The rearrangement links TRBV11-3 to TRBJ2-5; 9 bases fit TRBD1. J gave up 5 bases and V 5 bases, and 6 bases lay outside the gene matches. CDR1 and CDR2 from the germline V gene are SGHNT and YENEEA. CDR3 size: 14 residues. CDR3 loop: CASSDTGGGETQYF. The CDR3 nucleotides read TGTGCCAGCAGCGATACAGGGGGCGGGGAGACCCAGTACTTC.